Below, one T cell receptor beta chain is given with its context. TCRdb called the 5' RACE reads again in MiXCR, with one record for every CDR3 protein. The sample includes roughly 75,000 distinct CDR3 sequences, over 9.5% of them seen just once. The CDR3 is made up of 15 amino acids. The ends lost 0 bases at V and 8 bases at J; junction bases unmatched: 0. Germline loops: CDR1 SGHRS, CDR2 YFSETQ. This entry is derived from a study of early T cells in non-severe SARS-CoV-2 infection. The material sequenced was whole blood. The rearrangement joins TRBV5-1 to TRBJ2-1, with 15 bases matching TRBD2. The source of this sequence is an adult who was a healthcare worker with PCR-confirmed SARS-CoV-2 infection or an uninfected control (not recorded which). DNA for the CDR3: TGCGCCAGCAGCTTGGGGACTAGCGGGAGGGATGAGCAGTTCTTC. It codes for CASSLGTSGRDEQFF.